This TCR beta chain was captured by sequencing in a study of blood T cells in healthy people across ages. Study-wide results and caveats: Any conclusive comparison of naive versus antigen-experienced cells was prevented by using unsorted PBMCs. Expanded clonotype shifts may have been confounded, as the donors had an unknown CMV status.

This clonotype occurred a few times. Its antigen is not known. At one end the junction does not follow the germline gene, possibly because of a read error. CDR1 and CDR2 from the germline V gene are LGHNA and YSLEER. The CDR3 runs 14 residues. About 9.6 milliliters of peripheral blood were drawn from each donor into EDTA-treated tubes. Using a J-beta primer mix together with a sample-barcoded 5' primer, a second PCR was run for about 6 to 11 cycles. Researchers report that a template-switch adaptor with 12 random nucleotides tagged each cDNA molecule. TCRdb itself ran the 5' RACE reads through MiXCR, one entry per CDR3 protein. The sample carries fewer than 1,000,000 distinct CDR3 sequences, roughly 44% recorded once.

V gene TRBV4-3 combines with J gene TRBJ2-7; D not resolved. The receptor was isolated from a man aged 60-69 years in good health. Sequenced: blood. Here the CDR3 DNA reads TGCGCCAGCGGCCAGACTCAGTTTGCCTACGAGCAGTACTTC. Translating gives CASGQTQFAYEQYF.